This T cell receptor beta chain was recovered during a study of radiotherapy plus CTLA-4 blockade in lung cancer (dated by TCRdb to about 2018). Concerning the study at large: Objective responses were observed in 18% of enrolled patients, and disease control was achieved in less than 40%. The paper's findings and limits, for the study overall: The strongest predictors of response were reported to be early dynamic shifts in blood T cell clones along with a rise in serum interferon-beta following radiation. After treatment with radiotherapy and ipilimumab, TCR clones that originated in tumors expanded in peripheral blood.

Regarding this clone: Its binding antigen is unknown. No base quality information exists; no much larger clone differs at one position.

In this study, focal radiation therapy paired with CTLA-4 blockade (ipilimumab) was tested in patients who had chemo-refractory metastatic non-small-cell lung cancer. Library generation was performed with the immunoSEQ multiplex PCR assay. TCRdb limited this immuneACCESS table to in-frame rearrangements with V and J called. A share of clones is missing; checked studies link under half to unresolved V genes, and the rest is unexplained. This sample comprises about 120,000 clones, 81% of them detected only once. The ten largest account for 3% to 4% of the sample. From the cysteine up to the phenylalanine, the CDR3 has a length of 16 residues. The entry retains the CDR3 DNA only, 48 bases that are in frame from base 1. Trimming takes 0 bases off V and 1 base off J; junction bases not matched to a gene: 5. From the germline V gene (reference sequence), CDR1 is LNHNV and CDR2 is YYDKDF.

Specimen: peripheral blood, collected from a patient treated with radiotherapy plus ipilimumab. The rearrangement combines TRBV15 with TRBJ1-2, with TRBD1 identical over 7 junction bases. This clonotype was obtained from a human donor with non-small cell lung cancer that progressed on radiotherapy plus ipilimumab. Some clones in this sample may be carry-over from other donors' samples. The encoded CDR3 is CATSREGGGYNYGYTF. In nucleotides, the sequence is TGTGCCACCAGCAGAGAAGGAGGGGGCTATAACTATGGCTACACCTTC.